This TCR beta chain stems from a study of PD-L1 blockade in urothelial cancer. In the study overall: Men with urothelial cancer arising in the bladder made up about 90% of the roughly 29 patients.

As to time point: peripheral blood 6 weeks after treatment start. V dropped 5 bases and J dropped 7 bases, with 14 bases sitting between them. The germline CDR1 and CDR2 sequences are LGHNA and YNFKEQ. This CDR3 region has 14 residues. Produced via immunoSEQ multiplex PCR; TCRdb's table is partial and in-frame only. The repertoire includes about 66,000 clones, roughly 90% of them detected once, and about 11% sits in the top ten. Sample: PBMCs, taken around atezolizumab (anti-PD-L1) treatment. The chain is built from TRBV4-2 and TRBJ1-4, with a possible D match to TRBD1 (5 bases). This sequence was found in a man between 60 and 75 years old with urothelial cancer. DNA of the CDR3: TGTGCCAGCAGCTCCGGGCCGCAGGGTGAAAAACTGTTTTTT. Protein product: CASSSGPQGEKLFF.